These 18 T cell receptor beta chains were sequenced from one sample in a study of blood T cell repertoires in COVID-19. TCRdb keeps only in-frame clones here, not all; method: immunoSEQ multiplex PCR. The profile shows under 450,000 clones, roughly 77% of them singletons. Sequenced input: peripheral blood. The receptors shown here come from a human donor with acute or convalescent COVID-19. The donor label of this sample is uncertain.

The chain has TRBV29-1 and TRBJ2-1; D is unclear. Trimming shortened V by 3 bases and J by 6 bases, and 9 bases separated the two germline ends. The germline CDR1 and CDR2 sequences are SQVTM and ANQGSEA. The CDR3 loop spans 12 amino acids. The CDR3 bases are TGCAGCGTTGAGGCGGTAGCCAATGAGCAGTTCTTC. Translation: CSVEAVANEQFF.

Notes on this clone: Germline is not matched at one junction end, which may reflect a read error. The chain uses TRBV7-2 and TRBJ1-4; 9 nucleotides match TRBD1. Germline V gene lookup returns CDR1 SGHTA and CDR2 FQGNSA. The CDR3 totals 15 residues. CDR3 DNA: TGTGCCAGCAGCTTCGCCGGGACAGGGCGCTCTCCCTCGTACTTT. The encoded protein is CASSFAGTGRSPSYF.

This clone was seen only a few times. V usage is TRBV28 and J usage is TRBJ2-3; 11 bases map to TRBD2. CDR1 is MDHEN and CDR2 is SYDVKM in the germline V gene. The CDR3 extends over 17 amino acids. Germline trimming cut 1 base from V and 1 base from J; bases unmatched to any gene: 4. The CDR3 protein is CASSLLSSGGRTDTQYF. The CDR3 DNA follows: TGTGCCAGCAGTTTATTATCTAGCGGGGGGCGCACAGATACGCAGTATTTT.

This clone was observed a few times. The rearrangement links TRBV4-2 to TRBJ1-3, with 8 bases matching TRBD1. Looked up from germline, CDR1 is LGHNA and CDR2 is YNFKEQ. Germline trimming cut 1 base from V and 4 bases from J; bases unmatched to any gene: 6. This CDR3 is 16 amino acids long. The CDR3 reads CASSQVARGQGNTIYF. The CDR3, as DNA: TGTGCCAGCAGCCAAGTGGCCAGGGGGCAAGGAAACACCATATATTTT.

This rearrangement joins TRBV5-1 to TRBJ1-2; possible D gene TRBD1, 5 bases. In germline, CDR1 is SGHRS, CDR2 YFSETQ. The CDR3 runs 14 residues. V dropped 3 bases and J dropped 4 bases, with 13 bases sitting between them. CDR3 coding DNA: TGCGCCAGCAGCTGGGAGGCTGGGGGCTATGGCTACACCTTC. Translated, it gives CASSWEAGGYGYTF.

This clone came up once. This chain links TRBV4-1 with TRBJ1-2, with TRBD1 as a possible D gene (6 bases). Germline V gene sequence: CDR1 MGHRA, CDR2 YSYEKL. V lost 5 bases, J lost 2 bases, and 9 bases lay in between. The CDR3 loop spans 13 amino acids. The CDR3 bases are TGCGCCAGCAGCACGGACAGAAACTATGGCTACACCTTC. The encoded protein is CASSTDRNYGYTF.

The chain links TRBV7-9 to TRBJ1-1, with TRBD1 identical over 7 bases. CDR1 is SEHNR and CDR2 is FQNEAQ in the germline V gene (reference sequence). The junction had 10 bases not matched to a gene; V was cut back by 6 bases and J by 3 bases. The CDR3 spans 15 residues. CDR3 protein: CASSPATGAHTEAFF. Written as DNA, the CDR3 is TGTGCCAGCAGTCCGGCCACAGGGGCACACACTGAAGCTTTCTTT.

V and J are TRBV3-1 (or the pseudogene TRBV3-2) and TRBJ2-1; tentatively, D is TRBD1 (5 bases). V gave up 6 bases and J gave up 0 bases, with 12 bases separating them. There are 15 residues in the CDR3. Germline V gene lookup returns CDR1 LGHDT and CDR2 YNNKEL (reference sequence). In nucleotides, the CDR3 is TGTGCCAGCAGATTAGGGGTGAGCTCCTACAATGAGCAGTTCTTC. This encodes CASRLGVSSYNEQFF.

The rearrangement joins TRBV5-4 to TRBJ2-5; 7 nucleotides line up with TRBD2. This CDR3 contains 16 residues. The germline V gene encodes CDR1 SGHNT and CDR2 YYREEE (reference sequence). V dropped 2 bases and J dropped 5; count of bases not matched to a gene: 12. The CDR3 DNA follows: TGTGCCAGCAGCTTCCGGACTAGTCCGGAGAGGGAGACCCAGTACTTC. This gives the protein CASSFRTSPERETQYF. The complete variable domain, with remaining parts taken from reference TRBV5-4 and TRBJ2-5, reads ETGVTQSPTHLIKTRGQQVTLRCSSQSGHNTVSWYQQALGQGPQFIFQYYREEENGRGNFPPRFSGLQFPNYSSELNVNALELDDSALYLCASSFRTSPERETQYFGPGTRLLVL.

The chain combines TRBV28 with TRBJ2-5; 8 bases fit TRBD1. CDR1 is MDHEN and CDR2 is SYDVKM in the germline V gene. V shed 5 bases and J 5 bases; nucleotides not matched to a gene: 7. The length of the CDR3 is 14 residues. CDR3 coding DNA: TGTGCCAGCAGTACGGACAGGGAGGTTGAGACCCAGTACTTC. This gives the protein CASSTDREVETQYF.

V is TRBV30 and J is TRBJ1-1; 7 bases fit TRBD1. Trimming removed 3 bases from V and 1 base from J; junction bases left unmatched: 5. This CDR3 comprises 14 residues. Germline CDR1 GTSNPN, CDR2 SVGIG (reference sequence). For the CDR3, the DNA is TGTGCCTGGAGCTTAGGGGGCGGGAACACTGAAGCTTTCTTT. Amino acids: CAWSLGGGNTEAFF. Complete variable domain (other parts from reference TRBV30 and TRBJ1-1): SQTIHQWPATLVQPVGSPLSLECTVEGTSNPNLYWYRQAAGRGLQLLFYSVGIGQISSEVPQNLSASRPQDRQFILSSKKLLLSDSGFYLCAWSLGGGNTEAFFGQGTRLTVV.

This clone was counted only a few times. This chain uses TRBV12-3 or TRBV12-4 with TRBJ1-1, with D perhaps matching TRBD1 (6 bases). CDR3 size: 13 residues. With 2 bases removed from V and 9 bases from J, the gap between germline ends came to 13 bases. The CDR3 DNA follows: TGTGCCAGCAGTTTATACAGGGCTGGAAAAGCTTTCTTT. Its protein is CASSLYRAGKAFF.

The chain is built from TRBV5-1 and TRBJ2-3; 7 bases agree with TRBD2. The junction had 4 bases not matched to a gene; V was cut back by 2 bases and J by 4 bases. The CDR3 spans 14 residues. Germline CDR1 SGHRS, CDR2 YFSETQ. The CDR3 nucleotides are TGCGCCAGCAGCTTCGGGACTAACTCAGATACGCAGTATTTT. It translates to CASSFGTNSDTQYF.

CDR3 in amino acids: CASGSGMNTGELFF. The CDR3 coding sequence is TGTGCTAGTGGTAGCGGGATGAACACCGGGGAGCTGTTTTTT. J is TRBJ2-2 and V is TRBV12-5; 7 nucleotides line up with TRBD2. There are 14 residues in the CDR3. V gave up 5 bases and J gave up 1 base; unmatched junction bases: 1. Germline V gene data show CDR1 as LGHNT and CDR2 as FRNRAP.

The J gene is TRBJ1-1, the V gene TRBV4-1; D unclear. This CDR3 contains 16 residues. Looked up from germline, CDR1 is MGHRA and CDR2 is YSYEKL. With 4 bases removed from V and 0 bases from J, the gap between germline ends came to 15 bases. The CDR3 region has the DNA TGCGCCAGCAGCCCAACCCCCAAACAGCTGAACACTGAAGCTTTCTTT. This codes for CASSPTPKQLNTEAFF.

V is TRBV20-1 and J is TRBJ1-2, with D maybe TRBD1 (6 bases). This CDR3 has 13 amino acids. The V gene's germline CDR1 is DFQATT and CDR2 SNEGSKA (reference sequence). Trimming took 3 bases from V and 1 from J, leaving 9 bases between them. The CDR3 sequence: CSASGGRNYGYTF. Written as DNA, the CDR3 is TGCAGTGCTAGTGGGGGCCGTAACTATGGCTACACCTTC.

This chain uses TRBV11-2 with TRBJ1-4, with 9 bases aligning to TRBD1. With 0 bases clipped from V and 3 bases from J, the junction kept 5 bases outside the gene matches. Germline V CDR1 and CDR2: SGHAT, FQNNGV. CDR3 size: 17 residues. CDR3 in amino acids: CASSLDGTGPANEKLFF. For the CDR3, the DNA is TGTGCCAGCAGCTTAGACGGGACAGGGCCGGCTAATGAAAAACTGTTTTTT.

The CDR3 reads CASSFGTGDNQPQHF. The DNA for the CDR3 is TGTGCCAGCAGCTTCGGGACAGGGGACAATCAGCCCCAGCATTTT. This chain joins TRBV7-8 and TRBJ1-5; 10 nucleotides align to TRBD1. Trimming took 3 bases from V and 3 from J; bases not matched to a gene: 2. This CDR3 is built from 15 residues. Germline CDR1 reads SGHVS; CDR2 reads FQNEAQ.